Shown below are 15 T cell receptor beta chains from a single sample sequenced in a study of blood T cell repertoires in COVID-19. Produced via immunoSEQ multiplex PCR; TCRdb's table is partial and in-frame only. This sample has some 250,000 clones, with roughly 89% found just once. Sequences were obtained from PBMCs or T cells enriched from blood (not recorded which). The receptors come from a man aged 35 to 55 who had recovered from COVID-19.

V gene TRBV4-2 combines with J gene TRBJ1-1; D not certain. The V gene lost 0 bases and the J gene lost 0 bases, with 5 bases spanning the gap. This CDR3 has 14 residues. CDR1 is LGHNA, CDR2 YNFKEQ, per germline. CDR3 bases: TGTGCCAGCAGCCAAGACTTCTTGAACACTGAAGCTTTCTTT. It codes for CASSQDFLNTEAFF.

The V gene is TRBV18, the J gene TRBJ2-5, with D tentatively TRBD1 (5 bases). Germline-derived CDR1 and CDR2 are KGHSH and LQKENI. V shed 4 bases and J shed 4 bases, with 22 bases lying between them. CDR3 length: 17 amino acids. The CDR3 nucleotides are TGTGCCAGCTCACTCCTCGGCCAGGGTAACCTCAGAGAGACCCAGTACTTC. Amino acids: CASSLLGQGNLRETQYF.

This chain uses TRBV29-1 with TRBJ1-5, with D unresolved. The CDR3 is 13 amino acids. Germline V lookup: CDR1 SQVTM, CDR2 ANQGSEA. The V and J ends lost 6 bases and 0 bases respectively, with 9 bases between them. CDR3 in amino acids: CSVREYSNQPQHF. In nucleotides, the CDR3 is TGCAGCGTGCGAGAGTATAGCAATCAGCCCCAGCATTTT.

The chain employs TRBV11-3 and TRBJ1-4; 10 bases line up with TRBD1. The junction had 6 bases not matched to a gene; V was cut back by 4 bases and J by 7 bases. The CDR3 contains 15 residues. Germline V CDR1 and CDR2: SGHNT, YENEEA. This chain's CDR3 is CASSSRQGAFEKLFF. Written as DNA, the CDR3 is TGTGCCAGCAGCTCTCGACAGGGGGCATTTGAAAAACTGTTTTTT.

The rearrangement links TRBV7-9 to TRBJ1-1, with TRBD1 matching over 7 bases. CDR3 length: 15 residues. Germline V gene lookup returns CDR1 SEHNR and CDR2 FQNEAQ (reference sequence). The trim removed 5 bases at V and 2 bases at J, leaving 8 bases unmatched. CDR3 in DNA: TGTGCCAGCAGCAAACAAGGGACAGTCAACACTGAAGCTTTCTTT. This encodes CASSKQGTVNTEAFF.

The CDR3 nucleotides are TGCGCCAGCAGCCAAGATGCCTCAGGGGAAAGGACCATATATTTT. It encodes CASSQDASGERTIYF. The gene calls are TRBV4-3 and TRBJ1-3; D might be TRBD1 (6 bases). CDR1 and CDR2 from the germline V gene are LGHNA and YSLEER. The CDR3 runs to 15 residues. V lost 0 bases and J 10 bases, leaving 16 bases between the germline ends.

The chain employs TRBV5-1 and TRBJ1-3, with D unresolved. The CDR3 spans 16 residues. Germline loops: CDR1 SGHRS, CDR2 YFSETQ. Trimming removed 3 bases at V and 0 bases at J, with 13 bases between. CDR3 protein: CASSSSVIRSGNTIYF. The CDR3, as DNA: TGCGCCAGCAGCTCTTCAGTAATCCGCTCTGGAAACACCATATATTTT.

DNA of the CDR3: TGTGCCAGCAGCTTGGAGGGGGGGTACCAAGAGACCCAGTACTTC. Translating it yields CASSLEGGYQETQYF. V is TRBV5-8 and J is TRBJ2-5; a weak D match, TRBD2 (7 bases). V shed 0 bases and J shed 0 bases, with 9 bases lying between them. Germline values: CDR1 SGHTS, CDR2 YDEGEE. The CDR3 is 15 residues long.

The chain joins TRBV12-3 or TRBV12-4 to TRBJ1-1, with D uncertain. V was pared by 5 bases and J by 4 bases, with 11 bases between. The CDR3 extends over 13 amino acids. The CDR3 loop is CASSPERFTEAFF. Here the CDR3 DNA reads TGTGCCAGCAGTCCAGAGCGGTTCACTGAAGCTTTCTTT.

The chain uses TRBV28 and TRBJ2-7; maybe TRBD2 (5 bases). Germline loops: CDR1 MDHEN, CDR2 SYDVKM. V lost 7 bases, J lost 4 bases, and 14 bases lay in between. The CDR3 length is 13 residues. This chain's CDR3 is CASTRKSGYEQYF. Written as DNA, the CDR3 is TGTGCCAGCACCCGTAAAAGCGGTTACGAGCAGTACTTC.

The chain combines TRBV30 with TRBJ1-1; D might be TRBD1 (5 bases). V was clipped by 4 bases and J by 2 bases, with 14 bases between them. The CDR3 has 14 residues. Germline lookup yields CDR1 GTSNPN and CDR2 SVGIG (reference sequence). The CDR3 nucleotides are TGTGCCTGGATATGGTGGGGCAGAAACACTGAAGCTTTCTTT. Its protein is CAWIWWGRNTEAFF.

The V gene is TRBV29-1, the J gene TRBJ2-2; 7 positions match TRBD1. V gave up 1 base and J gave up 7 bases; unmatched junction bases: 15. CDR3 length: 17 residues. The germline gives CDR1 SQVTM, CDR2 ANQGSEA. CDR3 nucleotide sequence: TGCAGCGTTGAAGGGGTTCACGTGAGGGGGCGAGGCGGGGAGCTGTTTTTT. Translation: CSVEGVHVRGRGGELFF.

The CDR3 sequence: CASSPLLAGAYEQYF. Written as DNA, the CDR3 is TGTGCCAGCAGCCCGCTACTAGCGGGAGCCTACGAGCAGTACTTC. V and J are TRBV7-2 and TRBJ2-7; TRBD2 agrees at 11 bases. CDR1 and CDR2 from the germline V gene are SGHTA and FQGNSA. The CDR3 spans 15 residues. V shed 5 bases, J shed 2 bases, and the junction held 5 bases outside the gene matches.

The chain uses TRBV29-1 and TRBJ2-1, with TRBD2 identical over 10 bases. The V and J ends lost 1 base and 4 bases, in that order; junction bases with no gene match: 4. CDR3 length: 15 residues. CDR1 and CDR2 from the germline V gene are SQVTM and ANQGSEA. Here the CDR3 reads CSVEGSSGSYNEQFF. DNA of the CDR3: TGCAGCGTTGAAGGGTCTAGCGGGAGTTACAATGAGCAGTTCTTC.

The chain employs TRBV5-1 and TRBJ2-1, with 8 bases aligning to TRBD1. Germline V gene data show CDR1 as SGHRS and CDR2 as YFSETQ. This CDR3 has 14 residues. With 4 bases clipped from V and 2 bases from J, the junction kept 2 bases outside the gene matches. CDR3 sequence: CASSGQGAYNEQFF. CDR3 nucleotides: TGCGCCAGCAGCGGACAGGGAGCCTACAATGAGCAGTTCTTC.